This T cell receptor beta chain emerged from a study of spatial heterogeneity in lung cancer. Described time point: blood at routine non-recurrence follow-up after resection. The CDR3 spans 16 residues. Between the trimmed V and J ends, which lost 0 bases and 1 base, there was a span of 10 bases. Germline-derived CDR1 and CDR2 are MNHNY and SVGAGI (reference sequence). This clonotype was seen a few times. TCRdb ran MiXCR on the 5' RACE reads and lists one entry per CDR3 protein. Among roughly 70,000 distinct CDR3 sequences, around 9.3% were seen once, and the ten largest hold approximately 2%. The TCR sequence derives from a female donor with early-stage non-small cell lung cancer. The chain carries TRBV6-6 and TRBJ1-3, with D uncertain. Sequencing was performed on PBMCs, taken at follow-up. CDR3 coding DNA: TGTGCCAGCAGTTACTCTAGGAGTGGGTCTGGAAACACCATATATTTT. Its protein product is CASSYSRSGSGNTIYF.